The entry below describes one T cell receptor beta chain. 13 Jbeta primers and 60 Vbeta primers were used for the PCR. Repertoires were generated with immunoSEQ multiplex PCR, while TCRdb's copy carries only in-frame clones and drops some. The sample lists tens of thousands of clones, around 72% seen once, with roughly 3.2% in the top ten. The data are from a study of cytomegalovirus exposure and HLA in healthy donors. Study as a whole: HLA-typed donors were the source of 86 million or so unique TCRs held in an early data release.

Trimming removed 5 bases from V and 0 bases from J, with 2 bases in between. Germline loops: CDR1 SEHNR, CDR2 FQNEAQ (reference sequence). The length of the CDR3 is 12 residues. V and J are TRBV7-9 and TRBJ1-3; D unclear. The sequence came from a woman aged 25 to 39 in good health and CMV-seronegative. Sequencing input: PBMCs. CDR3 sequence: CASSLSGNTIYF. CDR3 nucleotide sequence: TGTGCCAGCAGCCTCTCTGGAAACACCATATATTTT.